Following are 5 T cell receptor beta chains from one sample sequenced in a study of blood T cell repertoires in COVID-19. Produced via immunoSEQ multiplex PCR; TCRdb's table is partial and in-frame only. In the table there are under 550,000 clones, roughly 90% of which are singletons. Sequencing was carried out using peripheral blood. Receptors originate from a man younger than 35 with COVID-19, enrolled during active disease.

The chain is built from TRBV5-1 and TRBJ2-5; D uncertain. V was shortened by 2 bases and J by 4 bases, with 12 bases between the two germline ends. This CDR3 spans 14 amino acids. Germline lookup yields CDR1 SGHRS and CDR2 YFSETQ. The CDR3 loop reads CASSFSRVLETQYF. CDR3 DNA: TGCGCCAGCAGCTTTTCACGGGTATTAGAGACCCAGTACTTC.

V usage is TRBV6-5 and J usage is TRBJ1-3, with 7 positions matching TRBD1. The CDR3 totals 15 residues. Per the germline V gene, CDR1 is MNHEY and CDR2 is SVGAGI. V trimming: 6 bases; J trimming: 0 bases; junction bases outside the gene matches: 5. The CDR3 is CASRQGGSSGNTIYF. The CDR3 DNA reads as TGTGCCAGCAGGCAGGGGGGAAGCTCTGGAAACACCATATATTTT.

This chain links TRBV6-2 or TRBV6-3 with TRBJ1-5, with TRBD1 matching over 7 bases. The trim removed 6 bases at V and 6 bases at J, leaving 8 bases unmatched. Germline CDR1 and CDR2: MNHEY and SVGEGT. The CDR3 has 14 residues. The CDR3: CASSRRQGGQPQHF. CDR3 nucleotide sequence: TGTGCCAGCAGCAGACGACAGGGAGGTCAGCCCCAGCATTTT.

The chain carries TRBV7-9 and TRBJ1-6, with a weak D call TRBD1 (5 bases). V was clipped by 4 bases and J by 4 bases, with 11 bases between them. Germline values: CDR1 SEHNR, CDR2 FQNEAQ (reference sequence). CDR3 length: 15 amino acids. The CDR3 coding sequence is TGTGCCAGCAGCTCGTCCGCAGGGTATAATTCACCCCTCCACTTT. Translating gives CASSSSAGYNSPLHF.

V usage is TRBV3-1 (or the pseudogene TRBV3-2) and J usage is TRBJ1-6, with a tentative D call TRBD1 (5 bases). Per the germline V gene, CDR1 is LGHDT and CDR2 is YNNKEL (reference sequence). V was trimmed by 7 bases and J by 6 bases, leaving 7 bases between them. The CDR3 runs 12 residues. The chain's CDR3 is CASKQVNSPLHF. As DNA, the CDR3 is TGTGCCAGCAAACAGGTTAATTCACCCCTCCACTTT.